This T cell receptor (beta chain) came from a study of radiotherapy plus CTLA-4 blockade in lung cancer. Enrolled patients, whose metastatic non-small-cell lung cancer was chemo-refractory, received focal radiation plus CTLA-4 blockade with ipilimumab. CDR1 and CDR2 (germline): SGHRS, YFSETQ. Trimming cost V 1 base and J 5 bases; bases outside gene matches: 6. The CDR3 is made up of 15 amino acids. Assay: immunoSEQ multiplex PCR; the TCRdb copy retains only in-frame clones and omits some. The data hold just over 60,000 clones, with 70% to 85% observed a single time. The receptor's source is a human donor with non-small cell lung cancer who had a complete response to radiotherapy plus ipilimumab. Here the sequenced sample was peripheral blood, taken from a patient treated with radiotherapy plus ipilimumab. The chain recombines TRBV5-1 with TRBJ2-5; 9 positions match TRBD1. The CDR3 nucleotides are TGCGCCAGCAGCTTGACAGGGGGCGAGGTTGAGACCCAGTACTTC. As protein: CASSLTGGEVETQYF. The complete variable domain, with remaining parts taken from reference TRBV5-1 and TRBJ2-5, reads KAGVTQTPRYLIKTRGQQVTLSCSPISGHRSVSWYQQTPGQGLQFLFEYFSETQRNKGNFPGRFSGRQFSNSRSEMNVSTLELGDSALYLCASSLTGGEVETQYFGPGTRLLVL.